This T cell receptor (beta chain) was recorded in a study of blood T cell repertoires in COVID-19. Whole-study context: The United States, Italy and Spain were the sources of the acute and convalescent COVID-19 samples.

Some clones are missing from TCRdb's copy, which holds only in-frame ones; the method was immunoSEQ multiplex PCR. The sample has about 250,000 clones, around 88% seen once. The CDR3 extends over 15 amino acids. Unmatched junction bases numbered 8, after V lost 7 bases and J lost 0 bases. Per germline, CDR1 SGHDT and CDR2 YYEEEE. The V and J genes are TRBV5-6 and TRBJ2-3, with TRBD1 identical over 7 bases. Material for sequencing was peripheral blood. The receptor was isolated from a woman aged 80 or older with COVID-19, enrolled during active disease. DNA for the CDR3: TGTGCCAGCTCCGACAGGGCGGCGAGCACAGATACGCAGTATTTT. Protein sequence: CASSDRAASTDTQYF.